This T cell receptor beta chain stems from a study of cytomegalovirus exposure and HLA in healthy donors. In regard to this clone: Its antigen remains unidentified.

Amplification used 60 Vbeta primers and 13 Jbeta primers. Repertoires were generated with immunoSEQ multiplex PCR, while TCRdb's copy carries only in-frame clones and drops some. The sample lists fewer than 200,000 clones, around 88% occurring once. The study's findings and limits: Later analysis suggested links between common viral pathogens and several top significant clusters.

Per the germline V gene, CDR1 is SEHNR and CDR2 is FQNEAQ (reference sequence). The V and J ends lost 6 bases and 3 bases respectively, with 15 bases between them. The CDR3 is made up of 14 amino acids. This sequence originates from a woman in her 30s in good health and CMV-seronegative. The chain links TRBV7-9 to TRBJ2-7, with D perhaps TRBD1 (5 bases). The sequenced material came from PBMCs. The CDR3: CASSLGDRLYEQYF. The CDR3 DNA reads TGTGCCAGCAGTCTCGGTGACAGACTCTACGAGCAGTACTTC.